What follows describes a single T cell receptor beta chain. The antigen is unknown. The entry originates in a study of T cell repertoires in cytomegalovirus infection. General study points: The cumulative frequency of public TCR beta families identified carriers of CMV plus the relevant HLA.

Looked up from germline, CDR1 is SGHTA and CDR2 is FQGNSA. This CDR3 comprises 15 residues. The V gene lost 3 bases and the J gene lost 5 bases, with 14 bases spanning the gap. TCRdb processed the reads anew with MiXCR; each CDR3 protein has one entry. The sample lists 300,000 or so distinct CDR3 sequences, about a quarter seen once, with approximately 14% in the top ten. The sequence was collected from a human donor in good health (CMV status not recorded). Some clones in this sample may be carry-over from other donors' samples. This chain joins TRBV7-2 and TRBJ2-1; D is perhaps TRBD1 or TRBD2 (5 bases each). Sequencing input: PBMCs. The CDR3 DNA reads TGTGCCAGCAGCTTGGGACGTCCTTCCCACAATGAGCAGTTCTTC. This gives the protein CASSLGRPSHNEQFF.